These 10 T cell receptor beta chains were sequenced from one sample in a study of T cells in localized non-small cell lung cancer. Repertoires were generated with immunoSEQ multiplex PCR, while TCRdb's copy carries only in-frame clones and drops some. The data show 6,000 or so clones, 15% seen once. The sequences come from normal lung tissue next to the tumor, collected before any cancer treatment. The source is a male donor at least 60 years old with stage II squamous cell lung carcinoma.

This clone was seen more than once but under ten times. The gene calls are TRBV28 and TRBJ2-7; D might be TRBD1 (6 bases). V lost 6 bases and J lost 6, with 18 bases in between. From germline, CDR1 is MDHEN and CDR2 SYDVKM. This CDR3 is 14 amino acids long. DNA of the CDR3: TGTGCCAGCAGCCCACCCTGGACAGCCGGCGAGCAGTACTTC. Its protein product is CASSPPWTAGEQYF.

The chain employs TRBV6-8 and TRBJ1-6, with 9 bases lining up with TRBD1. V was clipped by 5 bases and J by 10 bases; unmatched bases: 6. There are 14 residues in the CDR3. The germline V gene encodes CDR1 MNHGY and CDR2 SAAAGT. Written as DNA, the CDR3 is TGTGCCAGCAGTAGGACAGGGGTAAACTCACCCCTCCACTTT. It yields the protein CASSRTGVNSPLHF.

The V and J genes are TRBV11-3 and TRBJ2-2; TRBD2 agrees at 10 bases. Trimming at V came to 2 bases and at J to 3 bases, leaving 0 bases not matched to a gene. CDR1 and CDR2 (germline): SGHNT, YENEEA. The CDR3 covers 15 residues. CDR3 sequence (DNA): TGTGCCAGCAGCTTACTAGCGGGAGACACCGGGGAGCTGTTTTTT. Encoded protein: CASSLLAGDTGELFF. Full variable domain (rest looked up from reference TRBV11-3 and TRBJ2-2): EAGVVQSPRYKIIEKKQPVAFWCNPISGHNTLYWYLQNLGQGPELLIRYENEEAVDDSQLPKDRFSAERLKGVDSTLKIQPAELGDSAVYLCASSLLAGDTGELFFGEGSRLTVL.

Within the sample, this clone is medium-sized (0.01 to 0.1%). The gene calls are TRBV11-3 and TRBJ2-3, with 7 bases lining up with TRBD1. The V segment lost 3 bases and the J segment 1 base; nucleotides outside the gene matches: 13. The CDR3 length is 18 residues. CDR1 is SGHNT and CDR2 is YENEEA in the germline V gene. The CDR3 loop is CASSLALGGTGGTDTQYF. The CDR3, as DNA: TGTGCCAGCAGCTTGGCTTTAGGCGGAACAGGGGGCACAGATACGCAGTATTTT.

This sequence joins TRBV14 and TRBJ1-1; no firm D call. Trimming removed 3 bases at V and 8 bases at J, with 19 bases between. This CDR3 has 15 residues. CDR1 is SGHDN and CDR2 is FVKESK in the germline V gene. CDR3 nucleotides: TGTGCCAGCAGCCAGGAGAATCAAATCGACGGGGAAGCTTTCTTT. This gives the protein CASSQENQIDGEAFF.

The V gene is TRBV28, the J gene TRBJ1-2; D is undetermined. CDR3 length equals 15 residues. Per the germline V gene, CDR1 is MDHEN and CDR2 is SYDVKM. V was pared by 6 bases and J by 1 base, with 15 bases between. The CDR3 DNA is TGTGCCAGCAGCTCGCCGGACGGGCTTAACTATGGCTACACCTTC. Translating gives CASSSPDGLNYGYTF.

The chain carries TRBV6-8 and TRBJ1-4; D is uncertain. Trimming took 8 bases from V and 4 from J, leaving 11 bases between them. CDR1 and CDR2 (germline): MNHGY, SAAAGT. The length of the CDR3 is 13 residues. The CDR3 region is CASLQEVNEKLFF. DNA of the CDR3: TGTGCCAGCTTGCAGGAGGTTAATGAAAAACTGTTTTTT.

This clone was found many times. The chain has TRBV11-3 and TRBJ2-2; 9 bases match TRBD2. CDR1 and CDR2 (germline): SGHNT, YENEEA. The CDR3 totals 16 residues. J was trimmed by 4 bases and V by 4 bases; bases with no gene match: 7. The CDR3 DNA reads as TGTGCCAGCAGCTCATTAGCGGGAGTTAGCACCGGGGAGCTGTTTTTT. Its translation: CASSSLAGVSTGELFF.

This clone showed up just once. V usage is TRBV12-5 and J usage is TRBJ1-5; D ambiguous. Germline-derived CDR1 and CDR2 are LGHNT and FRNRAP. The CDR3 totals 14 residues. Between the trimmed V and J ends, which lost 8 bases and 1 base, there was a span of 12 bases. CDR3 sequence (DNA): TGTGCTAGTATGCGGGAAGCAAGCAATCAGCCCCAGCATTTT. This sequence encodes CASMREASNQPQHF.

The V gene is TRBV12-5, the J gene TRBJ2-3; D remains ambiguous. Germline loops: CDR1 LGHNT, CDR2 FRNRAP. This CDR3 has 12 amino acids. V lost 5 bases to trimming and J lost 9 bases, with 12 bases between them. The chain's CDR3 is CASGPQTETQYF. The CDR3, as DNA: TGTGCTAGTGGTCCTCAGACCGAGACGCAGTATTTT.